These 29 T cell receptor beta chains originate from one sample sequenced in a study of regulatory T cells in long-lasting Graves disease. For TCR beta, libraries came from iRepertoire HTBI primers and Arm-PCR of CDR3 regions. In TCRdb, the multiplex PCR reads were re-called with MiXCR into one record per CDR3 protein. This repertoire shows fewer than 450,000 distinct CDR3 sequences, about 15% found once; its top ten account for about 7.6%. Time point given: newly diagnosed GD, antithyroid drugs for less than 3 months. The TCR library was made from RNA that had been extracted from PBMCs in TRIzol. This sample also appeared in a second study, on T cells in Graves' hyperthyroidism and ophthalmopathy.

The sequences come from peripheral blood mononuclear cells (PBMCs), collected at new diagnosis, from a patient treated with antithyroid drugs. Receptors originate from a woman between 40 and 55 years old with Graves disease.

This clonotype has a count of ten or more. One junction end disagrees with the germline gene, perhaps due to a read error. V usage is TRBV7-2 and J usage is TRBJ2-7, with TRBD2 as a possible D gene (5 bases). Germline assignment: CDR1 SGHTA and CDR2 FQGNSA. The CDR3 totals 16 residues. CDR3 DNA sequence: TGTGCCAGCACCTTACGATCGGTGGTAGCGTCCCACGAGCAGTACTTC. It codes for CASTLRSVVASHEQYF.

This clonotype was picked up many times. The rearrangement joins TRBV4-1 to TRBJ1-5, with D uncertain. The V end lost 3 bases, the J end lost 0 bases, and 9 bases lay between the germline ends. Germline V CDR1 and CDR2: MGHRA, YSYEKL. There are 15 residues in the CDR3. The CDR3 nucleotides read TGCGCCAGCAGCCAGGGAGATTATAGCAATCAGCCCCAGCATTTT. It yields the protein CASSQGDYSNQPQHF.

Ten or more counts support this clonotype. This chain joins TRBV7-9 and TRBJ2-7; the D is unclear. The CDR3 sequence is 15 residues long. Looked up from germline, CDR1 is SEHNR and CDR2 is FQNEAQ (reference sequence). The ends were cut back, 4 bases at V and 0 bases at J, with 13 bases in the middle. The chain's CDR3 is CASSSVGARSYEQYF. CDR3 in DNA: TGTGCCAGCAGCTCCGTTGGCGCCCGCTCCTACGAGCAGTACTTC.

The table lists this clonotype with many counts. This sequence joins TRBV7-8 and TRBJ1-2; D gene uncertain. Germline V CDR1 and CDR2: SGHVS, FQNEAQ. The CDR3 extends over 13 amino acids. The V and J ends lost 1 base and 4 bases respectively, with 7 bases between them. Here the CDR3 reads CASSLGSSYGYTF. CDR3 nucleotides: TGTGCCAGCAGCTTAGGATCTTCCTATGGCTACACCTTC.

This clonotype has a count of ten or more. The CDR3 nucleotides read TGTGCCAGCAGTGGGGCGGGACAAGTTCGTGGCTACACCTTC. Translating it yields CASSGAGQVRGYTF. The genes are TRBV2 and TRBJ1-2; perhaps TRBD1 as D (6 bases). Germline CDR1 and CDR2: SNHLY and FYNNEI. CDR3 length equals 14 residues. The V and J ends lost 4 bases and 7 bases respectively, with 16 bases between them. Supplemented by reference TRBV2 and TRBJ1-2, the full variable domain reads EPEVTQTPSHQVTQMGQEVILRCVPISNHLYFYWYRQILGQKVEFLVSFYNNEISEKSEIFDDQFSVERPDGSNFTLKIRSTKLEDSAMYFCASSGAGQVRGYTFGSGTRLTVV.

This clonotype came up many times. V usage is TRBV19 and J usage is TRBJ2-1; D is possibly TRBD1 (6 bases). Trimming shortened V by 5 bases and J by 7 bases, and 18 bases separated the two germline ends. Germline CDR1 reads LNHDA; CDR2 reads SQIVND (reference sequence). This CDR3 is built from 15 residues. CDR3 nucleotides: TGTGCCAGTAGTCCCGCAGGGGTGAGGGGGAATGAGCAGTTCTTC. It translates to CASSPAGVRGNEQFF.

This clonotype appeared many times. The rearrangement uses TRBV2 and TRBJ2-3, with TRBD1 identical over 9 bases. Trimming at V came to 6 bases and at J to 1 base, leaving 5 bases not matched to a gene. The CDR3 is made up of 15 amino acids. The V gene's germline CDR1 is SNHLY and CDR2 FYNNEI. This CDR3 is CASRLQGARTDTQYF. As DNA, the CDR3 is TGTGCCAGCAGACTACAGGGGGCTCGCACAGATACGCAGTATTTT.

Turning to this clonotype: Sequence at one end of the junction differs from germline and may be a read error. This rearrangement joins TRBV25-1 to TRBJ2-1; tentatively, D is TRBD2 (6 bases). The CDR3 runs 14 residues. In germline, CDR1 is MGHDK, CDR2 SYGVNS. The CDR3 loop reads CASSDGGLREFLFF. The CDR3 nucleotides are TGTGCCAGCAGTGACGGGGGACTTAGGGAGTTCCTTTTTTTC.

The chain recombines TRBV10-2 with TRBJ2-7, with TRBD2 matching over 8 bases. The CDR3 extends over 14 amino acids. Germline V gene data show CDR1 as WSHSY and CDR2 as SAAADI. With 3 bases clipped from V and 5 bases from J, the junction kept 6 bases outside the gene matches. DNA of the CDR3: TGCGCCAGCAGTGAATCGGGACTAGGGAACGAGCAGTACTTC. It yields the protein CASSESGLGNEQYF.

This clonotype showed up many times. The CDR3: CAWSVGAKTDTQYF. CDR3 nucleotides: TGTGCCTGGAGCGTCGGGGCCAAAACAGATACGCAGTATTTT. The gene calls are TRBV30 and TRBJ2-3, with D perhaps assigned TRBD1 or TRBD2 (5 bases each). V was cut by 3 bases and J by 3 bases, with 13 bases left in between. Germline CDR1 reads GTSNPN; CDR2 reads SVGIG (reference sequence). This CDR3 region has 14 residues.

This clonotype showed up many times. The J gene is TRBJ2-2, the V gene TRBV27; possible D gene TRBD1, 6 bases. The CDR3 spans 16 residues. Trimming took 3 bases from V and 5 from J, leaving 16 bases between them. Germline CDR1 and CDR2: MNHEY and SMNVEV (reference sequence). CDR3 sequence reads: CASSFQGLIGTGELFF. CDR3 bases: TGTGCCAGCAGTTTTCAGGGGTTAATAGGAACCGGGGAGCTGTTTTTT.

This clonotype was observed at least ten times. The chain joins TRBV14 to TRBJ1-1, with TRBD1 as a possible D gene (6 bases). The CDR3 consists of 15 residues. Between the trimmed V and J ends, which lost 4 bases and 0 bases, there was a span of 12 bases. From germline, CDR1 is SGHDN and CDR2 FVKESK. The CDR3 loop reads CASSRRTAMNTEAFF. The CDR3 coding sequence is TGTGCCAGCAGCCGCCGGACAGCGATGAACACTGAAGCTTTCTTT. Complete variable domain (other parts from reference TRBV14 and TRBJ1-1): EAGVTQFPSHSVIEKGQTVTLRCDPISGHDNLYWYRRVMGKEIKFLLHFVKESKQDESGMPNNRFLAERTGGTYSTLKVQPAELEDSGVYFCASSRRTAMNTEAFFGQGTRLTVV.

This chain connects TRBV20-1 to TRBJ2-7; either TRBD1 or TRBD2 may supply D (5 bases each). The CDR3 has 14 amino acids. The germline V gene encodes CDR1 DFQATT and CDR2 SNEGSKA (reference sequence). V dropped 1 base and J dropped 2 bases, with 12 bases sitting between them. This chain's CDR3 is CSARVKPGPYEQYF. Here the CDR3 DNA reads TGCAGTGCTAGAGTGAAGCCGGGGCCCTACGAGCAGTACTTC.

This chain joins TRBV3-1 and TRBJ2-7; 8 bases align to TRBD1. This CDR3 spans 13 amino acids. V lost 6 bases, J lost 5 bases, and 6 bases stayed unmatched. Germline values: CDR1 LGHDT, CDR2 YNNKEL (reference sequence). CDR3 bases: TGTGCCAGCAGAAACCAGGGGGCTCACGAGCAGTACTTC. Translation: CASRNQGAHEQYF.

This clonotype was counted at least ten times. V gene TRBV12-3 or TRBV12-4 combines with J gene TRBJ2-1; 7 bases line up with TRBD2. The J segment lost 7 bases and the V segment lost 4 bases, leaving 7 bases of the junction unmatched. The CDR3 runs 14 residues. The CDR3 coding sequence is TGTGCCAGCAGTTACCCGGGACTACGAAATGAGCAGTTCTTC. It encodes CASSYPGLRNEQFF.

The CDR3 region has the DNA TGCGCCACCACAAGGGACGCAGACTCTGGAAACACCATATATTTT. This translates into CATTRDADSGNTIYF. The V call is TRBV5-1, the J call TRBJ1-3; tentatively, D is TRBD1 (5 bases). CDR3 length: 15 residues. V lost 9 bases, J lost 0 bases, and 16 bases lay in between. CDR1 and CDR2 from the germline V gene are SGHRS and YFSETQ.

This clonotype came up many times. The chain has TRBV27 and TRBJ2-7; 8 positions match TRBD2. This CDR3 is 14 amino acids long. J lost 3 bases, V lost 1 base, and 2 bases had no gene match. Looked up from germline, CDR1 is MNHEY and CDR2 is SMNVEV (reference sequence). The chain's CDR3 is CASSLFREGYEQYF. The CDR3 coding sequence is TGTGCCAGCAGTTTATTCCGGGAGGGCTACGAGCAGTACTTC.

This clonotype was observed many times. V is TRBV28 and J is TRBJ2-3; 8 bases align to TRBD1. The CDR3 totals 15 residues. V was clipped by 6 bases and J by 2 bases; unmatched bases: 7. The germline CDR1 and CDR2 sequences are MDHEN and SYDVKM. Here the CDR3 DNA reads TGTGCCAGCAGCTCCGGGACAGGAAACACAGATACGCAGTATTTT. It codes for CASSSGTGNTDTQYF. The full variable domain, in which reference TRBV28 and TRBJ2-3 provide the parts outside the CDR3, is DVKVTQSSRYLVKRTGEKVFLECVQDMDHENMFWYRQDPGLGLRLIYFSYDVKMKEKGDIPEGYSVSREKKERFSLILESASTNQTSMYLCASSSGTGNTDTQYFGPGTRLTVL.

The chain joins TRBV4-1 to TRBJ2-7; the D gene is possibly TRBD2 (5 bases). Germline-derived CDR1 and CDR2 are MGHRA and YSYEKL. This CDR3 region has 15 residues. Trimming took off 5 bases at V and 0 bases at J, with 14 bases between the two ends. The CDR3 loop reads CASSSARGNSYEQYF. In DNA form, the CDR3 reads TGCGCCAGCAGCTCAGCGAGAGGGAACTCCTACGAGCAGTACTTC.

This clonotype has only a few counts. This chain uses TRBV29-1 with TRBJ2-2; 8 bases are a match to TRBD1. The V gene's germline CDR1 is SQVTM and CDR2 ANQGSEA. This CDR3 has 13 residues. The V segment lost 7 bases and the J segment 4 bases; nucleotides outside the gene matches: 5. The CDR3 region is CSAGTGTTGELFF. The CDR3 nucleotides are TGCAGCGCTGGGACAGGTACCACCGGGGAGCTGTTTTTT.

This clonotype was found a few times. The chain joins TRBV28 to TRBJ2-2, with D uncertain. V was pared by 7 bases and J by 0 bases, with 15 bases between. The length of the CDR3 is 16 residues. The germline V gene encodes CDR1 MDHEN and CDR2 SYDVKM. The CDR3 nucleotides are TGTGCCAGCAAAGTAGGCGACGCCCCGAACACCGGGGAGCTGTTTTTT. It codes for CASKVGDAPNTGELFF.

This clonotype was counted a few times. J is TRBJ2-3 and V is TRBV4-1; D may be TRBD2 (6 bases). The ends were cut back, 0 bases at V and 6 bases at J, with 19 bases in the middle. The germline V gene encodes CDR1 MGHRA and CDR2 YSYEKL. The CDR3 length is 17 residues. The CDR3 DNA follows: TGCGCCAGCAGCCAAGATCTCGGACTAACCGCGTGGGATACGCAGTATTTT. Protein product: CASSQDLGLTAWDTQYF.

This clonotype has ten or more counts. A junction end diverges from the germline sequence, so it may reflect a read error. This chain joins TRBV3-1 and TRBJ1-2; TRBD1 might be the D (5 bases). Germline V CDR1 and CDR2: LGHDT, YNNKEL (reference sequence). The length of the CDR3 is 12 residues. The CDR3 region is CASSQRAGGQAF. CDR3 nucleotides: TGTGCCAGCAGCCAACGGGCGGGGGGTCAAGCCTTC.

The sample holds many counts of this clonotype. This chain links TRBV7-3 with TRBJ2-4; unclear D gene. There are 20 residues in the CDR3. V lost 2 bases, J lost 0 bases, and 23 bases lay in between. Germline CDR1 reads SGHTA; CDR2 reads FQGTGA. CDR3 sequence (DNA): TGTGCCAGCAGCTTAGGTCGATTCATCGCGGTCTGGCCAGCCAAAAACATTCAGTACTTC. As protein: CASSLGRFIAVWPAKNIQYF.

This clonotype was detected ten times or more. The CDR3 region is CASSQEHSTSEQYF. The CDR3 DNA reads TGTGCCAGCAGCCAAGAACATTCGACCTCCGAGCAGTACTTC. V is TRBV3-1 and J is TRBJ2-7, with D hard to call. V lost 0 bases to trimming and J lost 6 bases, with 12 bases between them. In germline, CDR1 is LGHDT, CDR2 YNNKEL (reference sequence). There are 14 residues in the CDR3.

In nucleotides, the CDR3 is TGTGCCAGCAGCGTAGGCGGGGGGAGCGGGAGTTTAACAGATACGCAGTATTTT. Its protein is CASSVGGGSGSLTDTQYF. V and J are TRBV9 and TRBJ2-3; TRBD2 agrees at 8 bases. The CDR3 runs 18 residues. Trimming cost V 0 bases and J 3 bases; bases outside gene matches: 12. Per germline, CDR1 SGDLS and CDR2 YYNGEE.

In the case of this clonotype: A much larger clone is a single base away; this may be a read error. The chain joins TRBV20-1 to TRBJ1-6, with 9 bases matching TRBD1. The CDR3 loop spans 15 amino acids. CDR1 is DFQATT and CDR2 is SNEGSKA in the germline V gene (reference sequence). J gave up 1 base and V 6 bases, and 4 bases lay outside the gene matches. This CDR3 reads CSAWDRASYNSPLHF. The CDR3 DNA reads TGCAGTGCATGGGACAGGGCGTCCTATAATTCACCCCTCCACTTT.

At least ten counts were recorded for this clonotype. The gene calls are TRBV3-1 and TRBJ2-5; unclear D gene. V was clipped by 1 base and J by 1 base, with 13 bases between them. Germline CDR1 and CDR2: LGHDT and YNNKEL (reference sequence). This CDR3 is built from 16 residues. The CDR3 is CASSQVGSTFQETQYF. The CDR3, as DNA: TGTGCCAGCAGCCAAGTAGGCAGCACATTCCAAGAGACCCAGTACTTC.

This clonotype was picked up many times. The chain is built from TRBV7-2 and TRBJ1-2; no reliable D call. The CDR3 sequence is 12 residues long. Per germline, CDR1 SGHTA and CDR2 FQGNSA. V gave up 9 bases and J gave up 0 bases, with 8 bases separating them. The CDR3 nucleotides read TGTGCCAGTGGCCCCCCTAACTATGGCTACACCTTC. It translates to CASGPPNYGYTF.